This T cell receptor (beta chain) came from a study of cytomegalovirus exposure and HLA in healthy donors (dated by TCRdb to between 2016 and 2019). In terms of the full investigation: According to an earlier analysis of around 600 of the donors, about 170 million T cells yielded 100 million or so unique TCR beta sequences and about 300 Gb of sequence data. An early release covering roughly 600 HLA-typed donors comprised 250 to 350 gigabases of sequencing data and roughly 86 million unique TCR sequences. Among the approximately 430 genotyped donors, approximately 77% belonged to the genetic ancestry cluster associated with self-reported Caucasian donors. The study aimed to test whether cataloging public T cell receptors could reveal signatures of past pathogen exposure. Using immunosequencing, the study profiled T cell repertoires from roughly 650 subjects and related those repertoires to cytomegalovirus serostatus. A separate validation cohort of some 130 different subjects was used in addition to the 666-subject first cohort. The study combined high-throughput TCR immunosequencing, statistical association of individual TCRs with disease status, and machine learning to predict cytomegalovirus infection status. To study patterns of TCR occurrence, a later analysis re-analyzed previously published TCR beta repertoires from more than 550 donors and added high-resolution HLA genotyping. In the later analysis, no new phenotypic data were used to find candidate immune exposures; instead, reliance was placed on TCR beta sequences and their occurrence across donors. An earlier analysis of approximately 640 of the donors applied high-throughput TCR beta sequencing to assess whether each TCR beta V gene segment acted as functional or pseudogenic. Donor age, sex, ethnicity and CMV serostatus were compiled alongside the repertoire data. A later genetic analysis took genome-wide SNP genotypes for about 55% of the 666 donors and used that subset as a discovery cohort. All discovery cohort repertoires had been generated using a single sequencing platform. Both class I and class II loci were covered by HLA typing, at four-digit resolution. Typing coverage differed by locus: A, B, C, DRB1 and DQB1 were typed in roughly 620-630 donors, DQA1 in about 560, DPA1 in roughly 590, and DPB1 in 450 to 490. Because of strong linkage in the cohort, roughly five DR-DQ haplotypes were treated as single units for association and clustering. Among some 400 genotyped donors of the cohort, an average of roughly 230,000 unique TCR beta nucleotide sequences was sequenced per donor, of which about 20% were non-productive. Results the study describes overall, beyond this receptor: While some public TCRs were present in many individuals, most TCR sequences turned up only very rarely across donors. A later analysis found that HLA-associated TCR beta chains were more clonally expanded and had lower generation probabilities than equally common non-associated chains. A further reported finding was that TCR beta sequences accurately predicted the HLA-A and HLA-B alleles for most subjects in the first cohort. In a later analysis, most CMV-associated TCR beta chains were found to appear HLA-restricted, with HLA associations seemingly driven largely by CMV exposure. Because HLA typing was unavailable for some donors at each locus, only the typed subset was used in association tests. Because counts were too low, some 17 rarely observed V segments, including chromosome 9 orphons, were excluded from the earlier analysis of some 540 of the donors. Because the 87-base-pair reads could not distinguish some IMGT-functional V segments, including TRBV6-2 and TRBV6-3, those segments were excluded. Assigning TCR associations to individual alleles was difficult when HLA alleles, especially DR and DQ, strongly co-occurred. A group of highly shared sequence variants was considered likely to be a technical artifact of the sequencing pipeline. Linkage disequilibrium might explain the correlated functional status among segregating V segments, but an unknown experimental factor could not be ruled out. A later genetic analysis reported fewer N-insertions in productive TCRs among donors in an Asian-associated ancestry cluster than the roughly 670-donor mean. Presence/absence analyses assumed roughly uniform sequencing depth across donors, an assumption that may not hold. Cytomegalovirus status was reported to be diagnosed by the classifier with high specificity and sensitivity in both the original and validation cohorts. In a later analysis, the rate of TCR association differed among HLA loci, with DRB1 alleles having the most associated TCRs and HLA-C alleles having the fewest. Immune exposure information for the cohort was limited to CMV serostatus. Three of the identified cytomegalovirus-associated TCR beta chains were confirmed in vitro to be specific for cytomegalovirus antigens. A total of fewer than 200 TCR beta chains were listed by the study as associated with cytomegalovirus. According to the authors, the approach could potentially be generalized to other disease states and immunological phenotypes. A later genetic analysis associated a missense DCLRE1C variant with V-gene and J-gene trimming of TCR beta chains, and an independent cohort replicated the association. A later analysis reported that several top co-occurrence clusters appeared linked to parvovirus B19, influenza, CMV and Epstein-Barr virus. An earlier analysis of some 590 of the donors showed that most TCR beta V segments appeared in productive rearrangements either about 87% or about 30% of the time, which broadly matched IMGT annotations. In this cohort, only TCR beta chains were sequenced, and detectable features were limited by the absence of alpha or paired-chain data. A later analysis associated about 16,000 TCR beta sequences with specific HLA alleles at a false discovery rate of 0.05.

The library was generated by the immunoSEQ multiplex PCR assay. For the multiplex PCR, a mixture combining 60 forward primers for TCR Vbeta segments and 13 reverse primers for TCR Jbeta segments was used. Amplification of the CDR3 region of rearranged TCR beta genes was performed with a multiplex PCR assay on genomic DNA. Amplified TCR beta libraries were sequenced as 87-base-pair reads on the Illumina HiSeq System. In the authors' own workflow: A later analysis tallied around 80 million unique TCR beta chains across the 666 repertoires, and some 10 million of those chains were shared by two or more donors. Raw reads were error-corrected and collapsed into unique sequences with a nearest-neighbor algorithm that merged closely related sequences to remove PCR and sequencing errors. Alignment of CDR3 sequences to IMGT reference sequences was used to assign V, D and J gene segments. For a sequence to be retained, a match of at least six nucleotides to both a V gene segment and a J gene segment was required. A rearrangement counted as productive if the CDR3 had no stop codons and remained in frame with V and J, and every other rearrangement counted as non-productive. Following IMGT convention, CDR3 was defined as the stretch from the second conserved V-encoded cysteine up to the conserved J-encoded phenylalanine. In an earlier analysis of more than 550 of the donors, sequences lacking an unambiguous match to a single V gene segment were excluded. An earlier analysis of under 750 of the donors called V segments functional above 56.7% productive rearrangements and segregating when the between-donor standard deviation exceeded 5%. A statistical classification framework was built for diagnosing cytomegalovirus status from the catalog of TCR beta chain sequences. V and J gene assignment, in a later analysis, came from comparing TCR nucleotide sequences with IMGT/GENE-DB human TR gene sequences. The TCRdist pipeline was used in a later analysis to assign CDR3 sequences and most-parsimonious VDJ recombination scenarios. A later analysis defined each TCR beta chain by its CDR3 amino acid sequence plus V-gene family, and excluded reads lacking a unique V-gene family. As a way to deal with suspected cross-contamination and a sequencing artifact, a later analysis dropped approximately 570 nucleotide sequences that were highly shared and had low generation probability. A later analysis calculated a clonal expansion index for each public chain from normalized within-repertoire ranks of inferred template counts. Generation probabilities in a later analysis came from a VDJ recombination model fitted to out-of-frame rearrangements, and those results were checked against IGoR. In a later analysis, TCR-TCR, TCR-HLA and TCR-CMV co-occurrence was scored with hypergeometric tests, and a repertoire-size bias correction was applied to TCR pairs. False discovery rates were estimated in a later analysis by permuting HLA or CMV assignments 20 times. A later analysis grouped co-occurring TCRs with DBSCAN, adding TCRdist sequence similarity when clustering within HLA-allele-positive subsets. Repertoires with fewer than 30,000 or more than 120,000 public chains were left out of co-occurrence clustering, as were a handful of repertoires with anomalous nucleotide sharing. TCRdb holds this immuneACCESS table with in-frame rearrangements only. Some clones are missing; in checked studies, unresolved V genes explain under half, and the rest has no known cause. V, J and clone size are taken as reported in that table, and D and trimming were inferred from the DNA itself. The sample table contains more than 100,000 clones; only one count was recorded for about 73% of them. The ten most abundant clones make up around 3.3% of the sample.

In total, roughly 710 healthy bone marrow donors made up the cohort. At the time of sampling, every cohort member was nominally healthy, though immune exposures that went unrecorded were likely present. The donor tested CMV seropositive and was one of the 289 seropositive cohort members. Each donor provided a peripheral blood sample, and peripheral blood mononuclear cells were used for TCR beta sequencing. Genomic DNA was extracted from the blood cell samples with the Qiagen DNeasy Blood Extraction Kit. Notes on this clone: Its antigen specificity is not known. Base qualities were left out, and no much larger clone turns up one base away.

CDR1 is given as SGHVS and CDR2 as FQNEAQ, both from the germline V gene. The CDR3 runs 14 residues from the cysteine to the phenylalanine. The kept DNA is CDR3 alone, 42 bases in frame from the first base. At the junction V is shortened by 5 bases and J by 1 base; bases outside the gene matches: 4. Sequencing input: PBMCs. The chain employs TRBV7-8 and TRBJ1-1, and 7 junction bases match TRBD1. This TCR was recovered from a woman aged 25 to 45 in good health and CMV-seropositive. The CDR3 in this case is CASSRDRENTEAFF. The DNA sequence follows: TGTGCCAGCAGCCGTGACAGGGAGAACACTGAAGCTTTCTTT. Outside the CDR3, residues come from the reference TRBV7-8 and TRBJ1-1 proteins, so the full variable domain is: GAGVSQSPRYKVAKRGQDVALRCDPISGHVSLFWYQQALGQGPEFLTYFQNEAQLDKSGLPSDRFFAERPEGSVSTLKIQRTQQEDSAVYLCASSRDRENTEAFFGQGTRLTVV.